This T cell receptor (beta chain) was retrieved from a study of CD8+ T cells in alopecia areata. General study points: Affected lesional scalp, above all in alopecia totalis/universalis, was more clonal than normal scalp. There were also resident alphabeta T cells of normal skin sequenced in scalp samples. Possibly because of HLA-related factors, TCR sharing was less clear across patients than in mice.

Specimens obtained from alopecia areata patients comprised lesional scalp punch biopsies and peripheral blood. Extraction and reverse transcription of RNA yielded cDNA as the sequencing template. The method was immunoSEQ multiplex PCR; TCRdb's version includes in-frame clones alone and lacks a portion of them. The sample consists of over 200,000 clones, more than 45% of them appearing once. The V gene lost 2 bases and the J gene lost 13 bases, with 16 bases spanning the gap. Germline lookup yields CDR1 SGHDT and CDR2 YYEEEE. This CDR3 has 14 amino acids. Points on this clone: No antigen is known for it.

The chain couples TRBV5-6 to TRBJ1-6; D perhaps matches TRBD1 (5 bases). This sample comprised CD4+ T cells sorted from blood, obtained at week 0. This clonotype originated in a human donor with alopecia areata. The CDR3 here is CASSFKAGGGPLHF. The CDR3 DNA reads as TGTGCCAGCAGCTTTAAAGCCGGTGGGGGGCCCCTCCACTTT. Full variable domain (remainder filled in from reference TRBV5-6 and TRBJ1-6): DAGVTQSPTHLIKTRGQQVTLRCSPKSGHDTVSWYQQALGQGPQFIFQYYEEEERQRGNFPDRFSGHQFPNYSSELNVNALLLGDSALYLCASSFKAGGGPLHFGNGTRLTVT.